A selection of T cell receptor beta chains follows, all from one sample in a study of OX40 agonist ivuxolimab in advanced cancers. Here immunoSEQ multiplex PCR was the method, and the copy in TCRdb shows in-frame clones only, minus some. The repertoire consists of approximately 58,000 clones, with around four fifths occurring once and the leading ten covering 0.75%. Material: CD4+ or CD8+ T cells sorted from blood, obtained in a trial of the OX40 agonist ivuxolimab. These receptors came from an adult with an advanced solid tumor such as melanoma, head and neck, liver or kidney cancer. CDR3s include the opening cysteine and the closing phenylalanine or tryptophan. The D gene is left open where the match is weak. Expanded clones get a size class; other rows say once, few or many, or leave the size out.

CDR3aa	CDR3nt	d_gene	j_gene	v_gene	abundance
CASSLVGAGAGNTIYF	TGTGCCAGCAGCTTAGTAGGGGCAGGGGCTGGAAACACCATATATTTT	.	TRBJ1-3	TRBV7-2	.
CASNQGPGANYGYTF	TGTGCCAGTAACCAAGGGCCAGGAGCTAACTATGGCTACACCTTC	.	TRBJ1-2	TRBV19	few
CASSRMGLAGGQREQYF	TGCGCCAGCAGCCGGATGGGACTAGCGGGGGGGCAACGAGAGCAGTACTTC	TRBD2	TRBJ2-7	TRBV5-1	.
CASSRVGAGEQYF	TGTGCCAGCAGCCGGGTGGGGGCAGGCGAGCAGTACTTC	.	TRBJ2-7	TRBV14	once
CASSEGTGSGANVLTF	TGTGCCAGCAGTGAAGGGACAGGGAGTGGGGCCAACGTCCTGACTTTC	TRBD1	TRBJ2-6	TRBV6-1	.
CASSVRTLNEKLFF	TGTGCCAGCAGCGTACGGACTCTTAATGAAAAACTGTTTTTT	.	TRBJ1-4	TRBV11-2	.
CASSLKEAYEQYF	TGTGCCAGCAGCTTAAAGGAGGCCTACGAGCAGTACTTC	.	TRBJ2-7	TRBV11-3	.
CASSRGRGNQPQHF	TGTGCCAGCAGCAGGGGGCGAGGCAATCAGCCCCAGCATTTT	TRBD1	TRBJ1-5	TRBV6-6	.
CASRYGTVDNEQFF	TGTGCCAGCAGGTACGGGACGGTGGACAATGAGCAGTTCTTC	.	TRBJ2-1	TRBV6-6	.
CASSRNFNEKLFF	TGTGCCAGCAGCCGTAATTTCAATGAAAAACTGTTTTTT	.	TRBJ1-4	TRBV6-1	.
CASLDLRDHQPQHF	TGTGCCAGCCTGGATCTACGCGACCATCAGCCCCAGCATTTT	.	TRBJ1-5	TRBV28	.
CASSLSGTTYEQYF	TGCGCCAGCAGCTTGAGCGGGACGACCTACGAGCAGTACTTC	TRBD2	TRBJ2-7	TRBV5-1	.
CATQLNSVSTGELFF	TGTGCCACCCAGCTTAATAGCGTGAGCACCGGGGAGCTGTTTTTT	.	TRBJ2-2	TRBV11-3	.
CATSTGGWQPQHF	TGTGCCACCAGCACGGGGGGATGGCAGCCCCAGCATTTT	.	TRBJ1-5	TRBV15	.
CASSLDWYGETKETQYF	TGTGCCAGCAGCTTAGATTGGTACGGGGAAACAAAAGAGACCCAGTACTTC	.	TRBJ2-5	TRBV11-3	.
CASSPALAGASTQYF	TGTGCCAGCAGCCCTGCTCTAGCGGGCGCGTCGACGCAGTATTTT	TRBD2	TRBJ2-3	TRBV7-7	.
CASSISQAQNTEAFF	TGTGCCAGCAGCATCTCACAGGCGCAGAACACTGAAGCTTTCTTT	.	TRBJ1-1	TRBV11-3	.
CASSLDSRYNSPLHF	TGTGCCAGCAGCTTAGACAGCCGCTATAATTCACCCCTCCACTTT	.	TRBJ1-6	TRBV5-4	.
CASSYLGGGRYEQYF	TGTGCCAGCAGCTACCTGGGCGGGGGACGCTACGAGCAGTACTTC	TRBD2	TRBJ2-7	TRBV6-1	.
CASVPTGTESYGYTF	TGTGCCAGCGTTCCCACCGGGACAGAGTCCTATGGCTACACCTTC	TRBD1	TRBJ1-2	TRBV6-1	.
CASSKTSGGAGEQYF	TGTGCCAGCAGTAAGACTAGCGGGGGGGCCGGCGAGCAGTACTTC	TRBD2	TRBJ2-7	TRBV6-5	.
CARAGDQPQHF	TGTGCCAGGGCAGGGGATCAGCCCCAGCATTTT	.	TRBJ1-5	TRBV6-4	.
CASSGSRQGSGNTIYF	TGTGCCAGCAGCGGATCCCGACAGGGCTCTGGAAACACCATATATTTT	TRBD1	TRBJ1-3	TRBV9	few
CASNPSGSYEQYF	TGTGCCAGCAACCCTAGCGGCTCCTACGAGCAGTACTTC	TRBD2	TRBJ2-7	TRBV6-5	.
CASSLRLAGFSTDTQYF	TGTGCCAGCAGCTTACGACTAGCGGGGTTTAGCACAGATACGCAGTATTTT	TRBD2	TRBJ2-3	TRBV5-5	few
CASSPGGAETQYF	TGTGCCAGCAGCCCAGGGGGCGCGGAGACCCAGTACTTC	TRBD1	TRBJ2-5	TRBV7-2	.
CASRTAYSNQPQHF	TGTGCCAGCCGGACGGCCTATAGCAATCAGCCCCAGCATTTT	.	TRBJ1-5	TRBV2	medium-sized
CASTLRDSYYGYTF	TGTGCCAGCACCCTAAGGGACAGTTACTATGGCTACACCTTC	TRBD1	TRBJ1-2	TRBV5-5	.
CASSEVDTQYF	TGTGCCAGCAGCGAAGTGGATACGCAGTATTTT	.	TRBJ2-3	TRBV9	.